The T cell receptor beta chain described here comes from a study of blood T cell repertoires in COVID-19. On the study more broadly: Acute and convalescent COVID-19 samples came from the United States, Italy and Spain. T cells, B-cell-depleted T cells, or PBMCs provided the cDNA or gDNA that served as material.

Source study methods: Estimation of nucleated cell counts was performed using reference gene primer amplification. Method: immunoSEQ multiplex PCR; TCRdb's copy keeps in-frame clones and lacks some. V and J calls and clone size follow that table, whereas D and trimming were derived from the DNA. Of about 250,000 clones listed, roughly 80% were seen once; the top ten hold about 8%. This clone was seen a few times. The V gene end was trimmed by 2 bases and the J gene end by 1 base; junction bases not matched to a gene: 2. This CDR3 is built from 15 residues. Per germline, CDR1 MNHNY and CDR2 SVGAGI (reference sequence).

The sequenced material came from peripheral blood. V gene TRBV6-6 combines with J gene TRBJ1-1, with 9 bases that match TRBD1. The sequence came from an elderly woman with acute or convalescent COVID-19. The CDR3 spells CASSYMGQGNTEAFF. The DNA for the CDR3 is TGTGCCAGCAGTTACATGGGACAGGGGAACACTGAAGCTTTCTTT.